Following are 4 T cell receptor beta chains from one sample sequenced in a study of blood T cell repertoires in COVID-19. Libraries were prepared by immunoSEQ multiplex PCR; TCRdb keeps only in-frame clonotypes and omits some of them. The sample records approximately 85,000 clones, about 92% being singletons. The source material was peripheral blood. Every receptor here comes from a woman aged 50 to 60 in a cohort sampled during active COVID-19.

This CDR3 is CASSSQGPDTQYF. CDR3 in DNA: TGTGCCAGCAGTTCACAGGGTCCAGATACGCAGTATTTT. The chain couples TRBV28 to TRBJ2-3; TRBD1 is a possible D gene (6 bases). Trimming took off 4 bases at V and 4 bases at J, with 9 bases between the two ends. Per the germline V gene, CDR1 is MDHEN and CDR2 is SYDVKM. The CDR3 totals 13 residues.

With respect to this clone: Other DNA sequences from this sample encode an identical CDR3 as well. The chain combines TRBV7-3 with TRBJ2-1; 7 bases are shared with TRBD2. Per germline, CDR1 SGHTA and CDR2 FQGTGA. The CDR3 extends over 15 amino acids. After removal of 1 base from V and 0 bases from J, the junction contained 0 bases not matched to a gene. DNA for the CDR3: TGTGCCAGCAGCTTAAGCGGGAGCTCCTACAATGAGCAGTTCTTC. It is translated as CASSLSGSSYNEQFF.

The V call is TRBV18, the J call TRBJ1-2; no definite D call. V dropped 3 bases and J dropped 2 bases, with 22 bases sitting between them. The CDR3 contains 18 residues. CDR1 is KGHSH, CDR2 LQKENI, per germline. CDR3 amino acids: CASSPKTIRQGSNYGYTF. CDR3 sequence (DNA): TGTGCCAGCTCACCGAAAACCATACGCCAAGGGAGCAACTATGGCTACACCTTC.

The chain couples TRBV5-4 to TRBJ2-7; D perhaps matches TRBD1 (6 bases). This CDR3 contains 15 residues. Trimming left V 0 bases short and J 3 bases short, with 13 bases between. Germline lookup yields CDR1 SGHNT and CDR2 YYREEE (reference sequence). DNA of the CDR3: TGTGCCAGCAGCTTGGGAATCGGGACAATCTACGAGCAGTACTTC. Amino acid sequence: CASSLGIGTIYEQYF.